This is a list of T cell receptor beta chains from one sample in a study of blood T cell repertoires in COVID-19. Assay: immunoSEQ multiplex PCR; the TCRdb copy retains only in-frame clones and omits some. The repertoire has under 200,000 clones, about 90% of them found once; the top ten carry roughly 1.6%. Specimen: peripheral blood. These receptors came from a young man with active or convalescent COVID-19. Each CDR3 is given without its conserved first and last residue. A D gene is named only where the DNA matches it firmly.

TRBD1 | TRBV6-1 | ASSGGTGWTNEKLF
NA | TRBV28 | ASREQGENTEAF
TRBD1 | TRBV10-3 | AIRGQRSEAF
TRBD1 | TRBV19 | ASSPDRGANYEQY
NA | TRBV18 | ASSPVSTEAF
TRBD1 | TRBV4-1 | ASSQVGGEGAF
NA | TRBV30 | AWSVPQGVGLEAF
TRBD2 | TRBV6-5 | ASSTSGRASGELF
NA | TRBV19 | ASSIEATYEQY
TRBD1 | TRBV29-1 | SASRQGSTEAF